This section outlines one TCR beta chain sequence together with its context. What it binds is not known. Researchers ran the PCR with 60 Vbeta and 13 Jbeta primers. Data came from immunoSEQ multiplex PCR; TCRdb stores just in-frame clones and leaves some out. The data show fewer than 140,000 clones, roughly 73% seen once. CDR3 length: 18 residues. V was pared by 0 bases and J by 2 bases, with 17 bases between. Per germline, CDR1 LGHNT and CDR2 FRNRAP. This entry is derived from a study of cytomegalovirus exposure and HLA in healthy donors. Study-level information: As released early, the data held 75 million to 90 million unique TCRs from HLA-typed donors.

Broader study findings: For cytomegalovirus status, the classifier reportedly gave diagnoses with high specificity and sensitivity. Specific recognition of CMV antigens was confirmed in vitro for a few chains (all CMV-associated).

The specimen sequenced was PBMCs. This receptor was obtained from a man in his forties in good health and CMV-seronegative. The chain joins TRBV12-5 to TRBJ2-1; unclear D gene. The CDR3 DNA follows: TGTGCTAGTGGTTTGGTATTTACAGATCGAGAAACCTACAATGAGCAGTTCTTC. It is translated as CASGLVFTDRETYNEQFF.